At least ten counts were recorded for the clone carrying this T cell receptor beta chain. Its antigen is not identified. Unique molecular identifiers featured in how the TCRbeta library was prepared. TCRdb recomputed calls from the PCR reads with MiXCR, one row per CDR3 protein. This table holds 30,000 or so distinct CDR3 sequences, about 6.7% found once. This sample stems from a study of T-cell reconstitution after alpha-beta-depleted transplantation in children. Study-wide results and limits: Several patients had high TCRbeta diversity at day 60; it came from surviving recipient T cells and thymic progenitors. By one year post-transplant, T-cell counts and diversity largely arose from T cells that were newly produced. Roughly two months post-transplant, alpha-beta T cells reportedly originated from several hundred graft clones that had expanded.

The V and J ends lost 0 bases and 4 bases respectively, with 15 bases between them. CDR1 LGHNA and CDR2 YSLEER come from the germline V gene. The CDR3 contains 16 residues. The chain employs TRBV4-3 and TRBJ1-2, with D possibly TRBD1 on 6 matching bases. The TCR was taken from a child in the first two years of life who had a stem cell transplant for acute myeloid leukemia, so the T cells may come from the graft donor. The specimen comprised peripheral blood, sampled 60 days after TCRalphabeta/CD19-depleted stem cell transplant. The CDR3 loop is CASSQDFSRGVYGYTF. The CDR3 DNA sequence: TGCGCCAGCAGCCAAGATTTTTCTAGGGGGGTCTATGGCTACACCTTC.